The clone carrying this TCR beta chain was picked up a small number of times. Germline V gene data show CDR1 as SGDLS and CDR2 as YYNGEE. This CDR3 has 16 residues. The V end lost 0 bases, the J end lost 2 bases, and 15 bases lay between the germline ends. One entry per CDR3 protein results from TCRdb running MiXCR on the reads. The sample shows some 14,000 distinct CDR3 sequences, about 18% of them seen only once. This sample stems from a study of liver allograft versus peripheral blood T cells. On the study more broadly: In transplanted livers, T cell receptor repertoires were compared with those found in the recipients' peripheral blood.

The clonotype originates from a human patient who had a liver transplant. Some T cells could come from the graft donor. The chain couples TRBV9 to TRBJ2-7, with D perhaps matching TRBD2 (6 bases). CDR3 sequence reads: CASSVDKGGGPYEQYF. The CDR3 DNA follows: TGTGCCAGCAGCGTAGACAAGGGAGGTGGTCCCTACGAGCAGTACTTC.